A single sample gave rise to the 16 T cell receptor beta chains below, sequenced in a study of T-cell memory formation after mild COVID-19. Via MiXCR, TCRdb re-called the 5' RACE reads, giving one row per CDR3 protein. The data hold over 350,000 distinct CDR3 sequences, with approximately 24% observed a single time. The source material was PBMCs or a T cell subset sorted from them (not recorded which). Receptors originate from an adult woman who had mild COVID-19 (a few samples of this study predate the infection). Cell type and time point are not known.

The rearrangement joins TRBV7-2 to TRBJ1-2, with 8 nucleotides matching TRBD1. Germline V gene data show CDR1 as SGHTA and CDR2 as FQGNSA. Germline trimming cut 2 bases from V and 8 bases from J; bases unmatched to any gene: 7. This CDR3 is 14 amino acids long. The CDR3 region has the DNA TGTGCCAGCAGCTTACAGGACAGGGTGCACGGCTACACCTTC. It specifies CASSLQDRVHGYTF. Full variable domain (rest looked up from reference TRBV7-2 and TRBJ1-2): GAGVSQSPSNKVTEKGKDVELRCDPISGHTALYWYRQSLGQGLEFLIYFQGNSAPDKSGLPSDRFSAERTGGSVSTLTIQRTQQEDSAVYLCASSLQDRVHGYTFGSGTRLTVV.

This clonotype showed up just a few times. The genes are TRBV18 and TRBJ1-2; 7 bases align to TRBD1. CDR3 length equals 15 residues. Germline V gene data show CDR1 as KGHSH and CDR2 as LQKENI. Trimming cost V 3 bases and J 2 bases; bases outside gene matches: 6. CDR3 region: CASSPIGQVNYGYTF. CDR3 DNA: TGTGCCAGCTCACCGATTGGACAGGTCAACTATGGCTACACCTTC. Drawing the rest from reference TRBV18 and TRBJ1-2, the complete variable domain is NAGVMQNPRHLVRRRGQEARLRCSPMKGHSHVYWYRQLPEEGLKFMVYLQKENIIDESGMPKERFSAEFPKEGPSILRIQQVVRGDSAAYFCASSPIGQVNYGYTFGSGTRLTVV.

This clonotype has more than one count but fewer than ten. The chain links TRBV5-1 to TRBJ2-7; 8 bases are shared with TRBD1. Germline trimming cut 0 bases from V and 5 bases from J; bases unmatched to any gene: 7. The CDR3 spans 15 residues. Looked up from germline, CDR1 is SGHRS and CDR2 is YFSETQ. Here the CDR3 DNA reads TGCGCCAGCAGCTTGGCAGGACAGGGTAACCACGAGCAGTACTTC. Its protein is CASSLAGQGNHEQYF.

This clonotype was recorded a few times. The chain couples TRBV27 to TRBJ1-1; D is unresolved. Germline loops: CDR1 MNHEY, CDR2 SMNVEV (reference sequence). V lost 2 bases, J lost 1 base, and 8 bases lay in between. This CDR3 has 14 amino acids. The CDR3 DNA reads TGTGCCAGCAGTTTAGTTGGACCGAACACTGAAGCTTTCTTT. It yields the protein CASSLVGPNTEAFF.

The sample holds a few counts of this clonotype. The rearrangement uses TRBV5-1 and TRBJ1-1; the match to TRBD1 covers 7 bases. Germline V gives CDR1 SGHRS, CDR2 YFSETQ. J lost 6 bases, V lost 3 bases, and 8 bases had no gene match. CDR3 length: 14 amino acids. The CDR3 bases are TGCGCCAGCAGCTCCGCTCCAGGGGGGGCTGAAGCTTTCTTT. Amino acid sequence: CASSSAPGGAEAFF. Complete variable domain (other parts from reference TRBV5-1 and TRBJ1-1): KAGVTQTPRYLIKTRGQQVTLSCSPISGHRSVSWYQQTPGQGLQFLFEYFSETQRNKGNFPGRFSGRQFSNSRSEMNVSTLELGDSALYLCASSSAPGGAEAFFGQGTRLTVV.

The V and J genes are TRBV12-3 or TRBV12-4 and TRBJ1-1; the D is unclear. V was cut by 4 bases and J by 4 bases, with 16 bases left in between. This CDR3 has 15 amino acids. CDR3 DNA sequence: TGTGCCAGCAGTTCTATAGACGGAGGAGGCACTGAAGCTTTCTTT. Its translation is CASSSIDGGGTEAFF.

The chain joins TRBV24-1 to TRBJ2-7; D is unclear. Trimming stripped 4 bases from V and 6 bases from J, with 12 bases between. The CDR3 runs 13 residues. Germline values: CDR1 KGHDR, CDR2 SFDVKD. The CDR3 here is CATSEPPSGEQYF. The CDR3 DNA follows: TGTGCCACCAGTGAGCCCCCCAGTGGCGAGCAGTACTTC.

This clonotype was picked up many times. The chain links TRBV20-1 to TRBJ2-5; D not resolved. This CDR3 comprises 12 residues. In germline, CDR1 is DFQATT, CDR2 SNEGSKA (reference sequence). Between the trimmed V and J ends, which lost 6 bases and 0 bases, there was a span of 8 bases. As DNA, the CDR3 is TGCAGTGCCAACCGGGACCAAGAGACCCAGTACTTC. Residues: CSANRDQETQYF.

The chain links TRBV6-5 to TRBJ1-1, with D unclear. Germline CDR1 reads MNHEY; CDR2 reads SVGAGI. This CDR3 comprises 13 residues. V was shortened by 6 bases and J by 1 base, with 9 bases between the two germline ends. The CDR3 spells CASRTYKNTEAFF. CDR3 sequence (DNA): TGTGCCAGCAGGACATACAAGAACACTGAAGCTTTCTTT.

The sample holds a few counts of this clonotype. The genes are TRBV20-1 and TRBJ1-5, with 10 bases that match TRBD1. This CDR3 spans 15 amino acids. Germline CDR1 is DFQATT and CDR2 is SNEGSKA (reference sequence). With 6 bases clipped from V and 0 bases from J, the junction kept 5 bases outside the gene matches. CDR3 bases: TGCAGTGCCCGGACAGGGGGGTATAGCAATCAGCCCCAGCATTTT. Its protein is CSARTGGYSNQPQHF.

This clonotype was picked up a small number of times. The chain uses TRBV7-9 and TRBJ1-1, with TRBD1 matching over 8 bases. Germline-derived CDR1 and CDR2 are SEHNR and FQNEAQ (reference sequence). Trimming removed 1 base from V and 0 bases from J; junction bases left unmatched: 10. This CDR3 is 18 amino acids long. The CDR3 region is CASSLVGRGRPLNTEAFF. The CDR3 DNA reads TGTGCCAGCAGCTTAGTAGGCAGGGGGCGCCCCTTGAACACTGAAGCTTTCTTT.

This sequence joins TRBV6-5 and TRBJ2-1; 9 bases fit TRBD2. Trimming took 2 bases from V and 8 from J; bases not matched to a gene: 13. Germline assignment: CDR1 MNHEY and CDR2 SVGAGI. The CDR3 loop spans 17 amino acids. DNA of the CDR3: TGTGCCAGCAGTTACCCCCGTGGTAGCGGGAGTCCGGATGAGCAGTTCTTC. It is translated as CASSYPRGSGSPDEQFF.

This clonotype occurred a few times. The rearrangement joins TRBV9 to TRBJ1-1; tentatively, D is TRBD1 (5 bases). In germline, CDR1 is SGDLS, CDR2 YYNGEE. This CDR3 is built from 14 residues. Trimming pared 4 bases from V and 0 bases from J, leaving 10 bases between. In nucleotides, the CDR3 is TGTGCCAGCAGCTGGACAAGTATGAACACTGAAGCTTTCTTT. This sequence encodes CASSWTSMNTEAFF.

There are a few counts of this clonotype. The chain employs TRBV11-2 and TRBJ1-2, with D perhaps matching TRBD1 (6 bases). The CDR3 loop spans 13 amino acids. Trimming took 5 bases from V and 8 from J, leaving 15 bases between them. Per the germline V gene, CDR1 is SGHAT and CDR2 is FQNNGV. CDR3 sequence reads: CASSLGQRSGYTF. The CDR3 DNA reads as TGTGCCAGCAGCCTTGGACAGCGAAGCGGCTACACCTTC.

This sequence joins TRBV5-1 and TRBJ1-4; the D gene is possibly TRBD1 (6 bases). The V gene's germline CDR1 is SGHRS and CDR2 YFSETQ. The CDR3 has 15 amino acids. The V end lost 4 bases, the J end lost 0 bases, and 10 bases lay between the germline ends. CDR3 residues: CASSSGQPTNEKLFF. CDR3 nucleotide sequence: TGCGCCAGCAGCAGCGGACAGCCAACTAATGAAAAACTGTTTTTT.

The chain is built from TRBV20-1 and TRBJ1-3; no reliable D call. Trimming removed 3 bases from V and 1 base from J, with 4 bases in between. The CDR3 covers 12 residues. The germline V gene encodes CDR1 DFQATT and CDR2 SNEGSKA (reference sequence). CDR3 amino acids: CSARGSGNTIYF. CDR3 bases: TGCAGTGCTAGGGGATCTGGAAACACCATATATTTT.